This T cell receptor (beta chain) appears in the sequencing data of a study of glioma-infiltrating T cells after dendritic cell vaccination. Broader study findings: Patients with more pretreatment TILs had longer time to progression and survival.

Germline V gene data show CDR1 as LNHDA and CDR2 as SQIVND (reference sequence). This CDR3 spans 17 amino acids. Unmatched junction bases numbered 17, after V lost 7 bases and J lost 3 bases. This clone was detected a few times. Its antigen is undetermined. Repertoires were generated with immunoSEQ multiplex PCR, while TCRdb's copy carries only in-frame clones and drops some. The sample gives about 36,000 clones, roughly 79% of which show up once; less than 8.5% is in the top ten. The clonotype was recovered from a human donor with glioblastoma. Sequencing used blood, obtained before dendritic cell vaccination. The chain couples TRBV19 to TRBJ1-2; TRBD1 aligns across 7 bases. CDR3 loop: CASTPGETGRPYYGYTF. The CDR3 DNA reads TGTGCCAGTACCCCGGGAGAGACAGGGCGTCCCTACTATGGCTACACCTTC.